A selection of T cell receptor beta chains follows, all from one sample in a study of beta chain features in type 1 diabetes. TCRdb's table, derived via immunoSEQ multiplex PCR, lists solely in-frame clones and lacks some. This sample carries more than 150,000 clones, approximately 10% of them seen once, and the ten largest clones take 0.65% to 0.9%. The sequencing sample was made of central memory CD4+ T cells from blood. The receptors here all came from a woman in her 30s with type 1 diabetes. CDR3s include the opening cysteine and the closing phenylalanine or tryptophan. A D gene is named only where the DNA matches it firmly. A row's size may be missing; if present it is once, few, many or a size class.

>TRBJ2-1|-|-|TRBV5-1
TGCGCCAGCAGTCAGGACACGTCCTCCTACAATGAGCAGTTCTTC
CASSQDTSSYNEQFF
>TRBJ2-5|TRBD2|few|TRBV14
TGTGCCAGCAGCCACCTCGGACTAGCGGGAGTGGAGACCCAGTACTTC
CASSHLGLAGVETQYF
>TRBJ1-2|TRBD1|-|TRBV5-1
TGCGCCAGCAGCTTAAGCGTTATGGGACAGGATATTAACTATGGCTACACCTTC
CASSLSVMGQDINYGYTF
>TRBJ1-2|TRBD1|-|TRBV13
TGTGCCAGCAGCTTTCGCAGGGGGAGCGGCTACACCTTC
CASSFRRGSGYTF
>TRBJ2-7|TRBD1|-|TRBV30
TGTGCCTGGGGGACAGGGTTTAGGTACGAGCAGTACTTC
CAWGTGFRYEQYF
>TRBJ2-1|TRBD1|few|TRBV6-5
TGTGCCAGCAGCCCCTCCGTGACAGGGTACAATGAGCAGTTCTTC
CASSPSVTGYNEQFF
>TRBJ2-1|TRBD2|few|TRBV7-9
TGTGCCAGCAGCTTTAGCGGGAGCTCCTACAATGAGCAGTTCTTC
CASSFSGSSYNEQFF
>TRBJ2-1|TRBD1|-|TRBV2
TGTGCCAGCAGTGGCACAGGGGGATCCTACAATGAGCAGTTCTTC
CASSGTGGSYNEQFF
>TRBJ1-5|-|-|TRBV27
TGTGCCAGCAGTTTACGGGGGGTAGGTCAGCCCCAGCATTTT
CASSLRGVGQPQHF
>TRBJ1-1|-|-|TRBV7-9
TGTGCCAGCAGCTTATCGGGAACTGAAGCTTTCTTT
CASSLSGTEAFF
>TRBJ1-5|-|many|TRBV19
TGTGCCCGGTATCAGCCCCAGCATTTT
CARYQPQHF
>TRBJ2-1|-|few|TRBV10-3
TGTGCCATCAGTCAACCGGGACTCGGTAACAATGAGCAGTTCTTC
CAISQPGLGNNEQFF
>TRBJ2-7|TRBD2|-|TRBV11-3
TGTGCCAGCAGCTTTCCGGGACTAGCGGCCTACGAGCAGTACTTC
CASSFPGLAAYEQYF
>TRBJ2-7|TRBD2|-|TRBV10-3
TGTGCCATCAAGCGGAGTCTAGCGGGGGAATACGAGCAGTACTTC
CAIKRSLAGEYEQYF
>TRBJ1-5|-|-|TRBV2
TGTGCCAGCAAAAGCTGGTTGGGAGATCAGCCCCAGCATTTT
CASKSWLGDQPQHF
>TRBJ1-1|TRBD1|-|TRBV7-9
TGTGCCAGCAGCCACGCCGGGACAGGGATGGGGAACACTGAAGCTTTCTTT
CASSHAGTGMGNTEAFF
>TRBJ2-1|-|few|TRBV19
TGTGCCAGTAGTATAGGACTAGAGGGGTACAATGAGCAGTTCTTC
CASSIGLEGYNEQFF
>TRBJ2-3|TRBD2|few|TRBV7-2
TGTGCCAGCAGCTTGAGGACTAGCGGGACAGATACGCAGTATTTT
CASSLRTSGTDTQYF
>TRBJ2-3|-|-|TRBV19
TGTGCCAGTAGTAGGTTTGCGAATACGCAGTATTTT
CASSRFANTQYF
>TRBJ2-3|TRBD1|-|TRBV5-6
TGTGCCAGCAGCTTGGAGTGGGGGACAGGGGGCCCCACAGATACGCAGTATTTT
CASSLEWGTGGPTDTQYF
>TRBJ2-2|-|many|TRBV19
TGTGCCAGTAGTATAGAAGGACAGAACACCGGGGAGCTGTTTTTT
CASSIEGQNTGELFF
>TRBJ2-5|-|few|TRBV18
TGTGCCAGCTCAACAGGGAGCCAAGAGACCCAGTACTTC
CASSTGSQETQYF
>TRBJ1-2|-|-|TRBV12-2
TGTGCAAGTCGCTTAGCGGGCCGATTAGCTAACTATGGCTACACCTTC
CASRLAGRLANYGYTF
>TRBJ2-1|-|few|TRBV7-8
TGTGCCAGCAGCCCGTTGGCGGTTACCTCCTACAATGAGCAGTTCTTC
CASSPLAVTSYNEQFF
>TRBJ2-5|-|few|TRBV5-1
TGCGCCAGCGGAGCCCAGTCAATCGGGGAGACCCAGTACTTC
CASGAQSIGETQYF
>TRBJ1-5|TRBD1|few|TRBV19
TGTGCCAGTAGTGCGGACAGGGGGGTGTTTAGCAATCAGCCCCAGCATTTT
CASSADRGVFSNQPQHF
>TRBJ2-3|TRBD1|-|TRBV29-1
TGCAGCGTTGAATCCGGGACAGGGGTTAGCACAGATACGCAGTATTTT
CSVESGTGVSTDTQYF
>TRBJ2-1|TRBD2|few|TRBV4-1
TGCGCCAGCAGCCAAGTGGGCCAGCGGGGGCACAATGAGCAGTTCTTC
CASSQVGQRGHNEQFF